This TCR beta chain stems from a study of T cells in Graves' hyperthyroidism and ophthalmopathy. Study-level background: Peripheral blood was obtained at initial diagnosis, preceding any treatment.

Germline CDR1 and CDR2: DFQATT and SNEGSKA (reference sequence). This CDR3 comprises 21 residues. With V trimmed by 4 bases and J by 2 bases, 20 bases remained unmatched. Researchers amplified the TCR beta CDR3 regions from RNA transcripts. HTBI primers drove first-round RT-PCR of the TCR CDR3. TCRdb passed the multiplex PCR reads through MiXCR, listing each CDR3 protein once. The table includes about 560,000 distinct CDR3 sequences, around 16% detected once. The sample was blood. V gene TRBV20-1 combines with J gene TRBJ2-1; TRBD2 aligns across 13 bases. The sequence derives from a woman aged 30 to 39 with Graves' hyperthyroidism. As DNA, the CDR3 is TGCAGTGCTACCGCCGCCGGTCAGCCGACTAGCGGGAGGTTACCCTACAATGAGCAGTTCTTC. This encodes CSATAAGQPTSGRLPYNEQFF.